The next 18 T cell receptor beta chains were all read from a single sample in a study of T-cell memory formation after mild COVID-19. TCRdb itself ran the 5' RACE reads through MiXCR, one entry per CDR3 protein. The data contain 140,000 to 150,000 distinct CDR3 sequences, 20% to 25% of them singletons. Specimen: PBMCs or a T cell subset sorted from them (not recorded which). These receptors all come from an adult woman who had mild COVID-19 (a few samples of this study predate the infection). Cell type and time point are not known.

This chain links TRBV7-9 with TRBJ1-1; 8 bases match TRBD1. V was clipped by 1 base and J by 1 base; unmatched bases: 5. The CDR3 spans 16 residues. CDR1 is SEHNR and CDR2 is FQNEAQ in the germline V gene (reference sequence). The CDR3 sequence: CASSLVGTGPNTEAFF. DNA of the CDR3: TGTGCCAGCAGCTTAGTCGGGACAGGCCCGAACACTGAAGCTTTCTTT.

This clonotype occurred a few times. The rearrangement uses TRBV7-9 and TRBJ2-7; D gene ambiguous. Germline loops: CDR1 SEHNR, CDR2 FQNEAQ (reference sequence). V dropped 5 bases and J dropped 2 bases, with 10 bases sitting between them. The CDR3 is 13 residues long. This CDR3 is CASSPPRTYEQYF. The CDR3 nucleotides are TGTGCCAGCAGCCCCCCACGTACCTACGAGCAGTACTTC.

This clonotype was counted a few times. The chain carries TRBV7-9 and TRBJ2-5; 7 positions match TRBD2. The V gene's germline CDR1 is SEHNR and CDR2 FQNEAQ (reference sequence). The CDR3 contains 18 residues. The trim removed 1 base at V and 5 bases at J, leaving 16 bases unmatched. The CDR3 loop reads CASSLESVFGGSRETQYF. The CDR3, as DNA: TGTGCCAGCAGCTTAGAGTCCGTCTTCGGCGGGAGCAGGGAGACCCAGTACTTC.

As DNA, the CDR3 is TGCAGTGCTCGGGACAGAGAGCTTGGTGGCAATCAGCCCCAGCATTTT. Amino acids: CSARDRELGGNQPQHF. The chain is built from TRBV20-1 and TRBJ1-5; 7 bases agree with TRBD1. The V gene's germline CDR1 is DFQATT and CDR2 SNEGSKA (reference sequence). This CDR3 has 16 residues. V shed 5 bases and J 2 bases; nucleotides not matched to a gene: 12.

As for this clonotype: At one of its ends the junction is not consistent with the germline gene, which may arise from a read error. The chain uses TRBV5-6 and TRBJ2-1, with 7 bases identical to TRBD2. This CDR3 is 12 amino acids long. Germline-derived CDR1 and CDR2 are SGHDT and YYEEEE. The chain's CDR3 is CASSLFGTISPF. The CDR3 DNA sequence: TGTGCCAGCAGCTTGTTTGGGACTATCTCTCCCTTC.

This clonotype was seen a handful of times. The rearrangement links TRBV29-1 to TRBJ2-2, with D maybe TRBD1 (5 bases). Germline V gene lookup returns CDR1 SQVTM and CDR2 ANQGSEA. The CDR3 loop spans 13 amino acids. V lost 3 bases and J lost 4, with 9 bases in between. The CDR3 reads CSVEAGFTGELFF. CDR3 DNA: TGCAGCGTTGAGGCAGGGTTCACCGGGGAGCTGTTTTTT.

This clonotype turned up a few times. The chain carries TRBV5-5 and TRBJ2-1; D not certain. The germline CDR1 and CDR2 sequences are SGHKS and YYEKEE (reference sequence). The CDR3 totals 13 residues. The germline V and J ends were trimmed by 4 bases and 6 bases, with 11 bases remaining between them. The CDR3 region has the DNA TGTGCCAGCAGCACCCTGCAGATCAATGAGCAGTTCTTC. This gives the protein CASSTLQINEQFF.

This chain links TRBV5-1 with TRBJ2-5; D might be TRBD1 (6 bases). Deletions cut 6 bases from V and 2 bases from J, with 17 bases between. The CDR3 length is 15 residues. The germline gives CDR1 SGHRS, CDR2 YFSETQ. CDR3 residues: CASTSGTLIQETQYF. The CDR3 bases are TGCGCCAGCACCTCCGGGACACTCATTCAAGAGACCCAGTACTTC.

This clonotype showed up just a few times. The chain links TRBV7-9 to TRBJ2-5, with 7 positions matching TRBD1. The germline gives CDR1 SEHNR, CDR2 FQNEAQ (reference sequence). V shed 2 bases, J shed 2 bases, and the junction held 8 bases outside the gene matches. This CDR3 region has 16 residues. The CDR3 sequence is CASSLSTGSWQETQYF. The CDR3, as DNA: TGTGCCAGCAGCTTATCGACAGGGTCGTGGCAAGAGACCCAGTACTTC. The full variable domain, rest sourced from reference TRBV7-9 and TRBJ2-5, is DTGVSQNPRHKITKRGQNVTFRCDPISEHNRLYWYRQTLGQGPEFLTYFQNEAQLEKSRLLSDRFSAERPKGSFSTLEIQRTEQGDSAMYLCASSLSTGSWQETQYFGPGTRLLVL.

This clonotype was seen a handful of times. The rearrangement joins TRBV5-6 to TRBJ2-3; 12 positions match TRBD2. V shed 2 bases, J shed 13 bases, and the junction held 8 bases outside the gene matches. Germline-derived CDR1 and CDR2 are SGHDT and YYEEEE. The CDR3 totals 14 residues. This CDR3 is CASSLRLAGALKYF. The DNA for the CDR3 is TGTGCCAGCAGCTTACGACTAGCGGGGGCCCTGAAGTATTTT.

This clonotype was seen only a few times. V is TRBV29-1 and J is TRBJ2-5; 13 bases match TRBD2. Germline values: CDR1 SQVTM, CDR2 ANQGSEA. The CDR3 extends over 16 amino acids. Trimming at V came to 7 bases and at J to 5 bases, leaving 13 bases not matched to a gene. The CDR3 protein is CSAGLGLAGVKETQYF. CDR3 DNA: TGCAGCGCCGGACTTGGACTAGCGGGGGTGAAGGAGACCCAGTACTTC.

The CDR3 region has the DNA TGTGCCAGCAGTTTAAGCGGGGGGGACTACGAGCAGTACTTC. Its protein is CASSLSGGDYEQYF. This rearrangement joins TRBV12-3 or TRBV12-4 to TRBJ2-7; 10 nucleotides line up with TRBD2. The V and J ends lost 2 bases and 3 bases, in that order; junction bases with no gene match: 1. CDR3 length: 14 residues.

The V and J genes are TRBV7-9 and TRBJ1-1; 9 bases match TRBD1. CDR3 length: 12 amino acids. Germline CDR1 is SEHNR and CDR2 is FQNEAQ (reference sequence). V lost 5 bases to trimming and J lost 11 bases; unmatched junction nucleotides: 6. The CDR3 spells CASSLGQGAAFF. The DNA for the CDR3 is TGTGCCAGCAGCCTGGGACAGGGCGCTGCTTTCTTT. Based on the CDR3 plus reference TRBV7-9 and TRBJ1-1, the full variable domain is DTGVSQNPRHKITKRGQNVTFRCDPISEHNRLYWYRQTLGQGPEFLTYFQNEAQLEKSRLLSDRFSAERPKGSFSTLEIQRTEQGDSAMYLCASSLGQGAAFFGQGTRLTVV.

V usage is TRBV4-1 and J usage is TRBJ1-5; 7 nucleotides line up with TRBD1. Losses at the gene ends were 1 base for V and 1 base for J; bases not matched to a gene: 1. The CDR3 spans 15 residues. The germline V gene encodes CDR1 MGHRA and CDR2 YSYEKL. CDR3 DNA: TGCGCCAGCAGCCAAGGAGGGGGCAGCAATCAGCCCCAGCATTTT. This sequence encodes CASSQGGGSNQPQHF.

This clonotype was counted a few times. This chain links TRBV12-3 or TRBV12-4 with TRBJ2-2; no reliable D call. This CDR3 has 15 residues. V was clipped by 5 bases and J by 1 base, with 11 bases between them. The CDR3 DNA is TGTGCCAGCAGTCGTAGTGGGGTGAACACCGGGGAGCTGTTTTTT. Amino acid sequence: CASSRSGVNTGELFF.

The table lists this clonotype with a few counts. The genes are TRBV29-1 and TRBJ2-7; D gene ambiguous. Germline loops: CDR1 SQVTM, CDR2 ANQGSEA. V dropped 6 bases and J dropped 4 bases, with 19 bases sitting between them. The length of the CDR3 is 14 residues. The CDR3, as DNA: TGCAGCGTCCCGTCTGGAAGTAAGTCATACGAGCAGTACTTC. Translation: CSVPSGSKSYEQYF.

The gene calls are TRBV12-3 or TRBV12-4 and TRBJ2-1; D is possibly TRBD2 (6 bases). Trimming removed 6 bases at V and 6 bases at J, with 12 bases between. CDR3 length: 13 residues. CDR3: CASSPGTANEQFF. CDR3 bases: TGTGCCAGCAGCCCAGGGACTGCCAATGAGCAGTTCTTC.

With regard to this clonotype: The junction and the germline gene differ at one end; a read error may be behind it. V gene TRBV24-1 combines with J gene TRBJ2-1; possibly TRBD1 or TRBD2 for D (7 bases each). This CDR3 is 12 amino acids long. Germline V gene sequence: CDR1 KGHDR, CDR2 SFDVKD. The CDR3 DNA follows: TGTGCCTCCAGGGGGAGGGGCAATGAGCAGTTCTTC. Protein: CASRGRGNEQFF.